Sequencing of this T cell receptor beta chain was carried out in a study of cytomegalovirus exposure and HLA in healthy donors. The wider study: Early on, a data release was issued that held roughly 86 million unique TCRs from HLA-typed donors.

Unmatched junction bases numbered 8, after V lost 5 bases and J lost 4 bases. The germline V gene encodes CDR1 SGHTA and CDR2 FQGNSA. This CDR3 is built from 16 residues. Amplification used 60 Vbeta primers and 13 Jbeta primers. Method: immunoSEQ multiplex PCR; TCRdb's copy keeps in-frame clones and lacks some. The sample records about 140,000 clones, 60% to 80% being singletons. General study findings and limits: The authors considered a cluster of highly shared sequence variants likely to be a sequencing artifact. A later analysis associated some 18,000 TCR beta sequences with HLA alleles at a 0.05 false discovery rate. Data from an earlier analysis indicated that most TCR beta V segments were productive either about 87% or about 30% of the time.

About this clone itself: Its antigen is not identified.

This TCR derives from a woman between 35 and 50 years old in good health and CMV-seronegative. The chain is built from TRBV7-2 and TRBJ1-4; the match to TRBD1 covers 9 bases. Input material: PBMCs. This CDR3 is CASSETGGYINEKLFF. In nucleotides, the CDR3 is TGTGCCAGCAGCGAAACAGGGGGCTACATTAATGAAAAACTGTTTTTT.